This T cell receptor (beta chain) was found in a study of T cells in Graves' hyperthyroidism and ophthalmopathy. Germline V gene data show CDR1 as DFQATT and CDR2 as SNEGSKA (reference sequence). The CDR3 extends over 15 amino acids. V lost 6 bases, J lost 0 bases, and 8 bases stayed unmatched. Authors of the study amplified TCR beta CDR3 regions from RNA transcripts. A set of HTBI primers served as the primers for a first-round RT-PCR of the TCR CDR3. TCRdb processed the multiplex PCR reads anew with MiXCR; each CDR3 protein has one entry. The table shows about 380,000 distinct CDR3 sequences, with less than 20% occurring only once.

The sequence came from a man between 18 and 35 years old with Graves' ophthalmopathy. The specimen sequenced was blood. V gene TRBV20-1 combines with J gene TRBJ2-3; 8 bases align to TRBD2. The CDR3 nucleotides read TGCAGTGCAAGCGGGAGAGGGTTAAGCACAGATACGCAGTATTTT. Translating it yields CSASGRGLSTDTQYF.